This T cell receptor beta chain was sequenced during a study of CD4 T cells in relation to SARS-CoV-2 and coronaviruses (dated by TCRdb to 2020 to 2022). With regard to the full study: Using patient-derived lymphoblastoid cell lines, the shared crossreactive spike epitopes were mapped to their HLA restriction. A different, Illumina-based TCR-beta assay was used to sequence expansion assays from other donors in the study. The Adaptive Biotechnologies TCR-sequencing kit was used to sequence samples from a few pre-COVID donors and the naive versus memory experiments, whereas other data were Illumina-based. At the level of individual TCR clonotypes, the study measured memory CD4+ T cell crossreactivity between SARS-CoV-2 spike protein and common cold coronavirus spike proteins. On the study overall, not on this receptor specifically: Since the crossreactivity analysis centred on spike protein, crossreactivity against other viral proteins was not assessed. Roughly 64% of donors had memory CD4+ clonotypes that crossrecognized SARS-CoV-2 and at least one common cold coronavirus spike. Significantly weaker SARS-CoV-2-driven expansion was shown by crossreactive clones than by monoreactive clones, consistent with antigenic imprinting. No donor contributed both pre-pandemic and post-infection samples, which limited tracing the source of pre-existing responses. Naive versus memory sequencing indicated the assay detects memory recall responses rather than primary responses primed during culture. Small numbers of patients and of tested TCRs limited the study.

Concerning this clone itself: The specificity of this receptor is unknown. The record has no base qualities; no much larger clone is one base away.

CD4+ T cells from unexposed donors were collected before the COVID-19 pandemic (2011-2018). Naive and memory CD4+ T cells were separated from cryopreserved PBMCs through CD4 enrichment, which was followed by EasySep naive CD4+ T cell enrichment. Leukapheresis product for the unexposed donors was bought commercially. Ficoll-Paque PLUS gradient centrifugation was used to isolate PBMCs from either whole blood or leukapheresis product. PBMCs were either cryopreserved at -140 degrees C or used fresh in the expansion assay. The QIAamp Micro DNA Kit was used to extract genomic DNA from the CD4+ T cells. The CDR3 spans 17 residues, from the cysteine through the phenylalanine. CDR3 DNA is the only sequence kept; it has 51 bases, read in frame from the first base. The germline V gene encodes CDR1 LNHDA and CDR2 SQIVND (reference sequence). The junction carries 22 bases between V and J, which are trimmed by 5 bases and 4 bases respectively.

Deep-resolution immunoSEQ TCR-beta sequencing was performed on DNA from uncultured naive and memory CD4+ T cells. As for the authors' bioinformatics: During preprocessing, nonproductive sequences were removed, along with CDR3s that did not begin with C, did not end with F or W, or were shorter than 7 amino acids. Cultured and uncultured naive and memory CD4+ repertoires were searched for CDR3s previously identified as spike- and CEF-reactive. CDR3 homology was quantified as pairwise Levenshtein distance, calculated with the stringdist R package after three terminal residues were trimmed from each end. TCRdb holds this immuneACCESS table with in-frame rearrangements only. Some clones are missing; in checked studies, unresolved V genes explain under half, and the rest has no known cause. That table is the source of V, J and clone size, and D and trimming were worked out from the DNA. Here the sample has around 70,000 clones; about 90% occur a single time. 1.6% of the sample is taken by the ten largest.

In this chain, TRBV19 is recombined with TRBJ2-3; the D gene is possibly TRBD1 or TRBD2, with 6 bases matching each. The TCR comes from a human donor in good health. What was sequenced was memory CD4+ T cells from PBMCs. The sample's cell subset or site label, in plain terms: memory (non-naive) CD4+ T cells. The nucleotides read TGTGCCAGTAGTCCCCGGAGACTAGGGGGAATGGCAGATACGCAGTATTTT. It encodes CASSPRRLGGMADTQYF.